Included here is one TCR beta chain sequence, with context. The target antigen is unknown. These data originate in a study of T cell responses to AZD1222 COVID-19 vaccine. Study details: Second-dose intervals of approximately 4 or approximately 12 weeks were pooled. Study results and limitations: Seropositive AZD1222 recipients at baseline numbered only 6 or 7. Targets within unmutated variant regions were reportedly found for nearly half of spike-specific TCRs. It should be noted that donors were predominantly white British and more often female, and clonal diversity was possibly underestimated.

The CDR3 contains 12 residues. The V end lost 3 bases, the J end lost 8 bases, and 11 bases lay between the germline ends. CDR1 and CDR2 from the germline V gene are SGHRS and YFSETQ. Clones were read by immunoSEQ multiplex PCR, and TCRdb kept only the in-frame ones, dropping some. Among about 120,000 clones listed, 85% to 95% were seen once. This receptor was obtained from an adult in good health. The sequencing here drew on peripheral blood, taken on day 0 of AZD1222 vaccination. The chain couples TRBV5-1 to TRBJ1-1; D perhaps matches TRBD1 (6 bases). The CDR3 DNA reads TGCGCCAGCAGCTCGGACAGTCAAGAAGCTTTCTTT. This codes for CASSSDSQEAFF.